The 26 T cell receptor beta chains presented below share a single source sample, sequenced in a study of blood T cell repertoires in COVID-19. Some clones are missing from TCRdb's copy, which holds only in-frame ones; the method was immunoSEQ multiplex PCR. The sample carries about 480,000 clones, 70% to 90% recorded once. Sequenced sample: PBMCs or T cells enriched from blood (not recorded which). These receptors were taken from a woman aged 40 to 50 who had recovered from COVID-19.

This chain uses TRBV5-6 with TRBJ1-2; D unclear. The ends were cut back, 5 bases at V and 1 base at J, with 21 bases in the middle. In germline, CDR1 is SGHDT, CDR2 YYEEEE. The CDR3 has 17 residues. Here the CDR3 DNA reads TGTGCCAGCAGTTTTGGGGTGGAGGCCGGCCTTAACTATGGCTACACCTTC. This encodes CASSFGVEAGLNYGYTF.

V and J are TRBV27 and TRBJ1-2; the D is unclear. Trimming took off 0 bases at V and 7 bases at J, with 15 bases between the two ends. The CDR3 is 15 residues long. The germline gives CDR1 MNHEY, CDR2 SMNVEV (reference sequence). CDR3 bases: TGTGCCAGCAGTTTATCGAAACACAATCTCATTGGCTACACCTTC. This translates into CASSLSKHNLIGYTF.

This chain joins TRBV7-9 and TRBJ1-2; 7 bases fit TRBD1. The V segment lost 5 bases and the J segment 5 bases; nucleotides outside the gene matches: 8. The CDR3 loop spans 14 amino acids. Germline V gene sequence: CDR1 SEHNR, CDR2 FQNEAQ (reference sequence). The CDR3 nucleotides read TGTGCCAGCAGCATAACAGGGGACAAATATGGCTACACCTTC. Translation: CASSITGDKYGYTF.

The V call is TRBV19, the J call TRBJ1-1, with D unclear. Per germline, CDR1 LNHDA and CDR2 SQIVND (reference sequence). Trimming took 3 bases from V and 9 from J, leaving 8 bases between them. This CDR3 is 11 amino acids long. Written as DNA, the CDR3 is TGTGCCAGTAGTATTTTTTCTCAAGCTTTCTTT. Translated, it gives CASSIFSQAFF.

The genes are TRBV5-4 and TRBJ2-4, with TRBD2 as a possible D gene (5 bases). The ends were cut back, 3 bases at V and 6 bases at J, with 13 bases in the middle. CDR1 and CDR2 (germline): SGHNT, YYREEE (reference sequence). The CDR3 loop spans 14 amino acids. CDR3 nucleotides: TGTGCCAGCAGCTCTAGAGGGCTCGGAAACATTCAGTACTTC. It specifies CASSSRGLGNIQYF.

The gene calls are TRBV10-3 and TRBJ1-1, with 10 bases that match TRBD1. Germline V gene data show CDR1 as ENHRY and CDR2 as SYGVKD. Germline trimming cut 4 bases from V and 5 bases from J; bases unmatched to any gene: 1. This CDR3 comprises 13 residues. CDR3 sequence (DNA): TGTGCCATCAGTGGGGACAGGGGTACTGAAGCTTTCTTT. Amino acid sequence: CAISGDRGTEAFF.

The chain links TRBV6-5 to TRBJ2-4; D might be TRBD1 (6 bases). This CDR3 has 15 amino acids. CDR1 and CDR2 (germline): MNHEY, SVGAGI. Trimming pared 5 bases from V and 1 base from J, leaving 12 bases between. The CDR3 reads CASSLTGTAKNIQYF. As DNA, the CDR3 is TGTGCCAGCAGTCTTACAGGGACGGCCAAAAACATTCAGTACTTC.

J is TRBJ2-3 and V is TRBV12-5; 7 bases align to TRBD2. V gave up 0 bases and J gave up 3 bases; unmatched junction bases: 9. From germline, CDR1 is LGHNT and CDR2 FRNRAP. This CDR3 has 17 residues. Here the CDR3 reads CASGLVITGGGTDTQYF. The CDR3 DNA follows: TGTGCTAGTGGTTTGGTAATAACGGGAGGAGGAACAGATACGCAGTATTTT.

The chain has TRBV24-1 and TRBJ1-5; TRBD1 matches at 8 bases. Germline trimming cut 4 bases from V and 2 bases from J; bases unmatched to any gene: 6. This CDR3 has 16 amino acids. Germline loops: CDR1 KGHDR, CDR2 SFDVKD. As DNA, the CDR3 is TGTGCCACCAGTGACCAAGGACAGGGTGGCAATCAGCCCCAGCATTTT. Amino acid sequence: CATSDQGQGGNQPQHF.

The chain is built from TRBV7-2 and TRBJ2-7; D is possibly TRBD1 (6 bases). Germline V gene sequence: CDR1 SGHTA, CDR2 FQGNSA. The CDR3 runs 14 residues. V shed 5 bases and J shed 2 bases, with 13 bases lying between them. CDR3 region: CASSPRQVTYEQYF. The CDR3 DNA is TGTGCCAGCAGCCCTCGACAGGTTACCTACGAGCAGTACTTC.

CDR3 protein: CASSPAGVGQYNEQFF. CDR3 sequence (DNA): TGTGCCAGCAGCCCAGCGGGAGTAGGTCAATACAATGAGCAGTTCTTC. The V gene is TRBV6-6, the J gene TRBJ2-1; TRBD2 matches 8 bases. Germline V CDR1 and CDR2: MNHNY, SVGAGI (reference sequence). CDR3 length equals 16 residues. The V gene end was trimmed by 6 bases and the J gene end by 4 bases; junction bases not matched to a gene: 11.

V gene TRBV15 combines with J gene TRBJ2-4, with 8 bases fitting TRBD1. The CDR3 extends over 17 amino acids. V shed 1 base, J shed 4 bases, and the junction held 9 bases outside the gene matches. CDR1 LNHNV and CDR2 YYDKDF come from the germline V gene (reference sequence). The CDR3 DNA sequence: TGTGCCACCAGCAGAGTGTTACCCCACAGGGGGAAAAACATTCAGTACTTC. This translates into CATSRVLPHRGKNIQYF.

This chain connects TRBV6-5 to TRBJ1-4; D may be TRBD1 (6 bases). The germline CDR1 and CDR2 sequences are MNHEY and SVGAGI. V gave up 0 bases and J gave up 2 bases, with 10 bases separating them. The CDR3 runs to 16 residues. The CDR3 sequence: CASSYSETGTNEKLFF. DNA of the CDR3: TGTGCCAGCAGTTACTCGGAGACAGGCACTAATGAAAAACTGTTTTTT.

The V call is TRBV29-1, the J call TRBJ1-2, with D possibly being TRBD1 (6 bases). Trimming pared 7 bases from V and 9 bases from J, leaving 15 bases between. This CDR3 spans 11 amino acids. Germline lookup yields CDR1 SQVTM and CDR2 ANQGSEA. The CDR3 DNA is TGCAGCGGGACAGCCGCGGAGAGCTACACCTTC. Translated: CSGTAAESYTF.

A note on this clone: The identical CDR3 is also encoded by other nucleotide sequences in the sample. The V call is TRBV5-1, the J call TRBJ1-4; a possible D gene is TRBD1 (5 bases). CDR3 length equals 14 residues. Germline V gene lookup returns CDR1 SGHRS and CDR2 YFSETQ. V was clipped by 3 bases and J by 4 bases, with 10 bases between them. The CDR3 nucleotides are TGCGCCAGCAGCTCAGACAGATATAATGAAAAACTGTTTTTT. It encodes CASSSDRYNEKLFF.

The rearrangement uses TRBV27 and TRBJ1-6; 7 nucleotides agree with TRBD1. CDR1 and CDR2 (germline): MNHEY, SMNVEV (reference sequence). This CDR3 has 17 residues. V lost 4 bases to trimming and J lost 9 bases; unmatched junction nucleotides: 15. The CDR3 spells CASSYLSRGRGFSPLHF. The CDR3 DNA sequence: TGTGCCAGCAGTTACCTTTCCCGGGGCAGGGGGTTTTCACCCCTCCACTTT.

In its sample, this clone was seen once. The genes are TRBV5-4 and TRBJ1-1; D call uncertain. Germline V gene data show CDR1 as SGHNT and CDR2 as YYREEE (reference sequence). The ends were cut back, 3 bases at V and 1 base at J, with 4 bases in the middle. The CDR3 sequence is 12 residues long. Here the CDR3 DNA reads TGTGCCAGCAGCTGGCCGAACACTGAAGCTTTCTTT. Translation: CASSWPNTEAFF. The whole variable domain, filled in from reference TRBV5-4 and TRBJ1-1, reads ETGVTQSPTHLIKTRGQQVTLRCSSQSGHNTVSWYQQALGQGPQFIFQYYREEENGRGNFPPRFSGLQFPNYSSELNVNALELDDSALYLCASSWPNTEAFFGQGTRLTVV.

The chain uses TRBV11-3 and TRBJ1-1; no clear D gene. The CDR3 is 13 residues long. Germline V gene data show CDR1 as SGHNT and CDR2 as YENEEA. Trimming removed 6 bases at V and 8 bases at J, with 16 bases between. CDR3 in amino acids: CASSPQVRSEAFF. CDR3 nucleotide sequence: TGTGCCAGCAGTCCCCAGGTCCGCAGCGAAGCTTTCTTT.

The rearrangement uses TRBV3-1 (or the pseudogene TRBV3-2) and TRBJ2-5, with unresolved D. The CDR3 spans 16 residues. Per germline, CDR1 LGHDT and CDR2 YNNKEL (reference sequence). V gave up 5 bases and J gave up 1 base, with 17 bases separating them. The CDR3 region is CASSKKTTVAQETQYF. Written as DNA, the CDR3 is TGTGCCAGCAGCAAAAAAACGACCGTAGCCCAAGAGACCCAGTACTTC.

The chain employs TRBV4-1 and TRBJ1-1, with D perhaps matching TRBD1 (5 bases). Germline CDR1 MGHRA, CDR2 YSYEKL. Trimming took off 0 bases at V and 7 bases at J, with 6 bases between the two ends. CDR3 length: 12 residues. The DNA for the CDR3 is TGCGCCAGCAGCCAAGAAAGGGGTGAAGCTTTCTTT. This sequence encodes CASSQERGEAFF.

V is TRBV5-4 and J is TRBJ2-7; 9 positions match TRBD1. V shed 4 bases, J shed 8 bases, and the junction held 7 bases outside the gene matches. The germline CDR1 and CDR2 sequences are SGHNT and YYREEE (reference sequence). The CDR3 spans 13 residues. This CDR3 is CASSLTGGPKQYF. Written as DNA, the CDR3 is TGTGCCAGCAGCCTTACAGGGGGCCCCAAGCAGTACTTC.

The V call is TRBV27, the J call TRBJ1-1, with no clear D. Trimming removed 6 bases from V and 1 base from J, with 15 bases in between. Looked up from germline, CDR1 is MNHEY and CDR2 is SMNVEV (reference sequence). CDR3 length: 15 residues. CDR3 region: CASSPLARANTEAFF. The CDR3 coding sequence is TGTGCCAGCAGCCCGCTTGCGAGGGCGAACACTGAAGCTTTCTTT.

This clone was seen just once. The chain carries TRBV7-2 and TRBJ2-7; TRBD1 agrees at 12 bases. Trimming removed 6 bases from V and 6 bases from J; junction bases left unmatched: 6. This CDR3 is 14 amino acids long. Germline CDR1 reads SGHTA; CDR2 reads FQGNSA. DNA of the CDR3: TGTGCCAGCAGATGGGGACAGGGGGCGGGCGAGCAGTACTTC. Amino acid sequence: CASRWGQGAGEQYF.

The chain couples TRBV4-1 to TRBJ2-3, with D possibly being TRBD2 (5 bases). V was clipped by 0 bases and J by 11 bases, with 15 bases between them. Germline V CDR1 and CDR2: MGHRA, YSYEKL. CDR3 length: 14 amino acids. CDR3: CASSQEYGLGEQYF. The DNA of the CDR3 is TGCGCCAGCAGCCAAGAATACGGGCTCGGGGAGCAGTATTTT.

V is TRBV29-1 and J is TRBJ2-5, with 12 bases identical to TRBD1. Germline trimming cut 4 bases from V and 5 bases from J; bases unmatched to any gene: 11. Looked up from germline, CDR1 is SQVTM and CDR2 is ANQGSEA. This CDR3 comprises 16 residues. Here the CDR3 reads CSVALLGQGARETQYF. For the CDR3, the DNA is TGCAGCGTTGCCCTTCTGGGACAGGGGGCTCGGGAGACCCAGTACTTC.

This clone occurred once. The CDR3 loop is CASGAGSNEQYF. The CDR3 DNA follows: TGCGCCAGCGGGGCAGGGTCGAACGAGCAGTACTTC. V and J are TRBV5-1 and TRBJ2-7; the D gene is possibly TRBD1 (5 bases). Deletions cut 7 bases from V and 5 bases from J, with 13 bases between. This CDR3 has 12 amino acids. From germline, CDR1 is SGHRS and CDR2 YFSETQ.